These 6 T cell receptor beta chains were all obtained from the same sample, sequenced in a study of vaccination and CD4 T cells after COVID-19. The study sequenced cultured CD4+ T cell DNA using the Oncomine TCR Beta short-read assay. MiXCR, run by TCRdb on the PCR reads, gives a single entry per CDR3 protein. The sample consists of about 23,000 distinct CDR3 sequences, 43% of them appearing once. Noted time point: late sampling 161 to 241 days after vaccination in a few convalescent patients. Treatment of the sample: approximately 9-day PBMC culture with coronavirus spike peptide pools or control peptides (ViraFEST assay). No cognate antigen is known for these TCRs. This sample comprised CD4+ T cells from blood, cultured in vitro, obtained about 7 months after SARS-CoV-2 vaccination. The receptor source for this set is a human donor who had recovered from COVID-19.

CDR3: CSARRASQETQYF. DNA of the CDR3: TGCAGTGCACGAAGGGCGTCCCAAGAGACCCAGTACTTC. The chain recombines TRBV20-1 with TRBJ2-5; D is unclear. CDR1 is DFQATT and CDR2 is SNEGSKA in the germline V gene (reference sequence). There are 13 residues in the CDR3. V was trimmed by 6 bases and J by 1 base, leaving 12 bases between them.

This rearrangement joins TRBV4-2 to TRBJ1-5; 7 nucleotides align to TRBD1. The germline V gene has CDR1 LGHNA and CDR2 YNFKEQ. The CDR3 totals 14 residues. Trimming took 4 bases from V and 6 from J; bases not matched to a gene: 6. The CDR3 DNA follows: TGTGCCAGCAGCCTGGGACAGCAAGGTCAGCCCCAGCATTTT. It yields the protein CASSLGQQGQPQHF.

This clonotype is judged medium-sized (0.01 to 0.1%). The J gene is TRBJ1-6, the V gene TRBV7-6, with D perhaps TRBD1 (5 bases). The V end lost 0 bases, the J end lost 9 bases, and 12 bases lay between the germline ends. The CDR3 extends over 15 amino acids. The V gene's germline CDR1 is SGHVS and CDR2 FNYEAQ. The CDR3 reads CASSLAAGTGSPLHF. The DNA of the CDR3 is TGTGCCAGCAGCTTAGCGGCAGGGACGGGTTCACCCCTCCACTTT.

The chain is built from TRBV30 and TRBJ2-7; TRBD1 aligns across 7 bases. The V gene's germline CDR1 is GTSNPN and CDR2 SVGIG (reference sequence). The CDR3 spans 16 residues. Trimming cost V 1 base and J 7 bases; bases outside gene matches: 16. CDR3 protein: CAWSGLTGRRSGEQYF. Here the CDR3 DNA reads TGTGCCTGGAGTGGCCTGACAGGGCGGCGTTCGGGGGAGCAGTACTTC.

This clonotype has more than one count but fewer than ten. The rearrangement links TRBV20-1 to TRBJ1-2; TRBD1 might be the D (6 bases). The CDR3 consists of 13 residues. CDR1 and CDR2 (germline): DFQATT, SNEGSKA (reference sequence). V gave up 0 bases and J gave up 7 bases, with 12 bases separating them. CDR3 nucleotides: TGCAGTGCTAGAGACCTACAGGGTACTGGCTACACCTTC. This encodes CSARDLQGTGYTF.

The V call is TRBV20-1, the J call TRBJ2-7; perhaps TRBD1 as D (6 bases). V was shortened by 2 bases and J by 0 bases, with 14 bases between the two germline ends. The length of the CDR3 is 15 residues. Germline V lookup: CDR1 DFQATT, CDR2 SNEGSKA (reference sequence). DNA of the CDR3: TGCAGTGCTAGACTCATCCGGGACACCTCCTACGAGCAGTACTTC. It yields the protein CSARLIRDTSYEQYF.